The 27 T cell receptor beta chains presented below share a single source sample, sequenced in a study of immune characterization of retroperitoneal liposarcoma. TCRdb called the PCR reads again in MiXCR, with one record for every CDR3 protein. Among about 8,200 distinct CDR3 sequences listed, under 50% were seen once. The sequenced sample consisted of tumor tissue. Receptors were obtained from a male donor with retroperitoneal liposarcoma.

The genes are TRBV6-5 and TRBJ2-5; D call uncertain. V gave up 5 bases and J gave up 2 bases, with 12 bases separating them. Germline CDR1 and CDR2: MNHEY and SVGAGI. This CDR3 is 14 amino acids long. CDR3 sequence reads: CASSGQYLQETQYF. As DNA, the CDR3 is TGTGCCAGCAGTGGTCAGTATTTACAAGAGACCCAGTACTTC.

The V call is TRBV5-1, the J call TRBJ2-5, with D perhaps matching TRBD1 or TRBD2 (5 bases each). The CDR3 consists of 14 residues. The germline V gene has CDR1 SGHRS and CDR2 YFSETQ. With 0 bases removed from V and 4 bases from J, the gap between germline ends came to 10 bases. CDR3 residues: CASSLDPGTETQYF. For the CDR3, the DNA is TGCGCCAGCAGCTTGGACCCGGGGACAGAGACCCAGTACTTC.

The gene calls are TRBV10-3 and TRBJ2-1; TRBD1 is a possible D gene (6 bases). The end of the DNA aligns better with TRBJ2-7, so the J call may be wrong. The CDR3 contains 11 residues. Per the germline V gene, CDR1 is ENHRY and CDR2 is SYGVKD. CDR3 protein: CATGTTYEQYF. Here the CDR3 DNA reads TGTGCCACGGGGACAACCTACGAGCAGTACTTC.

The genes are TRBV10-1 and TRBJ1-1; TRBD1 is a possible D gene (5 bases). Trimming shortened V by 6 bases and J by 1 base, and 12 bases separated the two germline ends. Germline values: CDR1 WNHNN, CDR2 SYGVQD (reference sequence). The CDR3 spans 14 residues. The CDR3, as DNA: TGCGCCAGCAGCCCGGACACCTCGAACACTGAAGCTTTCTTT. Translation gives CASSPDTSNTEAFF.

This clonotype was counted only a few times. This chain's CDR3 is CASSFGSGGDEQFF. CDR3 nucleotides: TGTGCCAGCAGTTTTGGTAGCGGGGGGGACGAGCAGTTCTTC. The chain couples TRBV12-3 or TRBV12-4 to TRBJ2-1, with 11 bases aligning to TRBD2. Trimming took 3 bases from V and 10 from J; bases not matched to a gene: 5. The CDR3 has 14 residues.

This clonotype appeared a few times. The rearrangement joins TRBV11-1 to TRBJ2-5, with 7 positions matching TRBD1. The CDR3 loop spans 14 amino acids. V shed 5 bases and J 5 bases; nucleotides not matched to a gene: 8. Germline CDR1 is SGHAT and CDR2 is FQDESV (reference sequence). For the CDR3, the DNA is TGTGCCAGCAGCAGAAGGGGGCCTTGGGAGACCCAGTACTTC. It specifies CASSRRGPWETQYF.

The chain has TRBV6-8 and TRBJ2-3, with 8 bases matching TRBD1. CDR1 is MNHGY, CDR2 SAAAGT, per germline. The CDR3 is 11 amino acids. V was pared by 8 bases and J by 7 bases, with 2 bases of the junction left unmatched. The CDR3 is CASRDRYTQYF. In DNA form, the CDR3 reads TGTGCCAGCCGGGACAGGTATACGCAGTATTTT.

The chain carries TRBV7-3 and TRBJ1-2, with D perhaps matching TRBD1 (5 bases). In germline, CDR1 is SGHTA, CDR2 FQGTGA. The length of the CDR3 is 13 residues. Trimming pared 1 base from V and 4 bases from J, leaving 7 bases between. The CDR3 reads CASSLIGAYGYTF. Written as DNA, the CDR3 is TGTGCCAGCAGCTTAATCGGGGCCTATGGCTACACCTTC.

V usage is TRBV10-2 and J usage is TRBJ1-1; D is unclear. The CDR3 covers 13 residues. The ends were cut back, 6 bases at V and 0 bases at J, with 8 bases in the middle. In germline, CDR1 is WSHSY, CDR2 SAAADI. CDR3 amino acids: CASSVGLNTEAFF. The CDR3 nucleotides are TGCGCCAGCAGCGTCGGTTTGAACACTGAAGCTTTCTTT.

The chain carries TRBV12-3 or TRBV12-4 and TRBJ2-3, with D possibly matching TRBD2 (6 bases). Trimming removed 6 bases at V and 0 bases at J, with 19 bases between. The CDR3 sequence is 17 residues long. CDR3 sequence: CASSLGGVGISTDTQYF. Here the CDR3 DNA reads TGTGCCAGCAGCCTCGGAGGGGTGGGGATTAGCACAGATACGCAGTATTTT.

This clonotype appeared a single time. The genes are TRBV6-5 and TRBJ2-5; the match to TRBD2 covers 11 bases. The DNA matches TRBJ2-1 better at its end, which makes the J call doubtful. The germline V gene has CDR1 MNHEY and CDR2 SVGAGI. This CDR3 spans 13 amino acids. In DNA, the CDR3 is TGTGCCAGCAGCTCCGGACTAGCGGGCTCGCAGTTCTTC. Protein: CASSSGLAGSQFF.

The rearrangement joins TRBV7-2 to TRBJ2-2; 7 nucleotides match TRBD1. There are 14 residues in the CDR3. The J segment lost 1 base and the V segment lost 5 bases, leaving 1 base of the junction unmatched. Germline V gene lookup returns CDR1 SGHTA and CDR2 FQGNSA. In DNA, the CDR3 is TGTGCCAGCAGCCGACAGGGGAACACCGGGGAGCTGTTTTTT. This sequence encodes CASSRQGNTGELFF.

This clonotype was counted only a few times. The genes are TRBV7-8 and TRBJ1-4; unclear D gene. Trimming shortened V by 5 bases and J by 8 bases, and 9 bases separated the two germline ends. This CDR3 region has 12 residues. Germline-derived CDR1 and CDR2 are SGHVS and FQNEAQ. As DNA, the CDR3 is TGTGCCAGCAGCAATTGGCAGGAAAAACTGTTTTTT. As protein: CASSNWQEKLFF.

This clonotype is deemed medium-sized. This chain connects TRBV27 to TRBJ2-1; 7 bases map to TRBD1. The tail of the sequence fits TRBJ2-7 better, so the J call may be wrong. The CDR3 is 15 amino acids. Germline assignment: CDR1 MNHEY and CDR2 SMNVEV (reference sequence). The CDR3 sequence is CASSYSGGPNYEQYF. CDR3 sequence (DNA): TGTGCCAGCAGTTACTCAGGGGGTCCCAACTACGAGCAGTACTTC.

This clonotype was observed a few times. The chain employs TRBV6-6 and TRBJ2-1; D gene uncertain. Germline V gene data show CDR1 as MNHNY and CDR2 as SVGAGI (reference sequence). V was clipped by 2 bases and J by 15 bases, with 11 bases between them. CDR3 length equals 11 residues. CDR3 in DNA: TGTGCCAGCAGTTACGGGCCACTGAGGTTCTTC. Translation: CASSYGPLRFF.

The V gene is TRBV6-1, the J gene TRBJ1-2; D uncertain. From germline, CDR1 is MNHNS and CDR2 SASEGT. The V end was cut by 1 base, the J end by 5 bases, with 11 bases between. The CDR3 is 14 residues long. Here the CDR3 DNA reads TGTGCCAGCAGTGAAGGAATAGGGCAGTATGGCTACACCTTC. Residues: CASSEGIGQYGYTF.

Relative to its sample, this clonotype is medium-sized. This chain joins TRBV7-6 and TRBJ2-1; no definite D call. Trimming cost V 1 base and J 10 bases, with 11 bases left between them. The CDR3 loop spans 13 amino acids. Germline lookup yields CDR1 SGHVS and CDR2 FNYEAQ. The CDR3 DNA reads TGTGCCAGCAGCTTAGGAGGTTCCTACGAGCAGTTCTTC. This translates into CASSLGGSYEQFF. The whole variable domain, remainder taken from reference TRBV7-6 and TRBJ2-1, is GAGVSQSPRYKVTKRGQDVALRCDPISGHVSLYWYRQALGQGPEFLTYFNYEAQQDKSGLPNDRFSAERPEGSISTLTIQRTEQRDSAMYRCASSLGGSYEQFFGPGTRLTVL.

The J gene is TRBJ2-5, the V gene TRBV6-1; D is perhaps TRBD1 or TRBD2 (5 bases each). The DNA end is a closer match to TRBJ2-7, so the J assignment may be wrong. Germline V gives CDR1 MNHNS, CDR2 SASEGT. The CDR3 contains 13 residues. This CDR3 is CASSELGAYEQYF. The CDR3, as DNA: TGTGCCAGCAGTGAATTGGGGGCCTACGAGCAGTACTTC.

The count of this clonotype is one. V is TRBV5-4 and J is TRBJ2-7, with 9 nucleotides matching TRBD2. The DNA end lines up better with TRBJ2-5; the J call may be wrong. The germline CDR1 and CDR2 sequences are SGHNT and YYREEE (reference sequence). The CDR3 loop spans 16 amino acids. The CDR3 here is CASSLGSGLAQETQYF. The CDR3 bases are TGTGCCAGCAGCTTGGGGTCGGGACTAGCTCAAGAGACCCAGTACTTC.

The gene calls are TRBV6-1 and TRBJ2-5; 7 nucleotides match TRBD1. V was pared by 8 bases and J by 3 bases, with 12 bases of the junction left unmatched. The CDR3 contains 15 residues. The germline V gene has CDR1 MNHNS and CDR2 SASEGT. In DNA, the CDR3 is TGTGCCAGCCAACCGGGACAGCGGTTCAAAGAGACCCAGTACTTC. This sequence encodes CASQPGQRFKETQYF.

The genes are TRBV7-6 and TRBJ2-1; the D is unclear. This CDR3 is built from 13 residues. The germline V gene has CDR1 SGHVS and CDR2 FNYEAQ. V was clipped by 6 bases and J by 0 bases, with 6 bases between them. In nucleotides, the CDR3 is TGTGCCAGCAGTACCCTCTCCTACAATGAGCAGTTCTTC. It codes for CASSTLSYNEQFF. Using reference TRBV7-6 and TRBJ2-1 for the parts outside the CDR3, the full variable domain is GAGVSQSPRYKVTKRGQDVALRCDPISGHVSLYWYRQALGQGPEFLTYFNYEAQQDKSGLPNDRFSAERPEGSISTLTIQRTEQRDSAMYRCASSTLSYNEQFFGPGTRLTVL.

In DNA, the CDR3 is TGTGCCAGCAGTTTAAGAGGGGTTGGTGCCAAAAACATTCAGTACTTC. This codes for CASSLRGVGAKNIQYF. The chain combines TRBV12-3 or TRBV12-4 with TRBJ2-4; D may be TRBD1 or TRBD2 (5 bases each). V lost 2 bases, J lost 1 base, and 12 bases lay in between. The CDR3 extends over 16 amino acids.

By sample fraction, this clonotype is medium-sized. This chain links TRBV7-2 with TRBJ2-3; D is tentatively TRBD1 or TRBD2 (6 bases each). The J call may be faulty, since TRBJ2-5 better matches the DNA end. The CDR3 runs to 15 residues. In germline, CDR1 is SGHTA, CDR2 FQGNSA. In DNA form, the CDR3 reads TGTGCCAGCAGCCGTAGGGGGAGGATCGAAGAGACCCAGTACTTC. Its translation: CASSRRGRIEETQYF.

V and J are TRBV6-7 and TRBJ1-1; D may be TRBD1 (5 bases). TRBV6-7 is an open reading frame whose function is uncertain. V dropped 6 bases and J dropped 5 bases, with 19 bases sitting between them. CDR3 length: 15 amino acids. The CDR3 DNA is TGTGCCAGCAGCCCGATACCGGGGGGGGGGACTGAAGCTTTCTTT. This encodes CASSPIPGGGTEAFF.

This clonotype has just a few counts. The chain combines TRBV27 with TRBJ2-1; no clear D. The CDR3 has 11 amino acids. With 2 bases removed from V and 8 bases from J, the gap between germline ends came to 4 bases. CDR1 and CDR2 (germline): MNHEY, SMNVEV (reference sequence). The CDR3 bases are TGTGCCAGCAGTTTACTGGATGAGCAGTTCTTC. Translating it yields CASSLLDEQFF.

The chain joins TRBV6-6 to TRBJ2-1; D might be TRBD1 (5 bases). CDR3 length equals 13 residues. Deletions cut 7 bases from V and 8 bases from J, with 15 bases between. Germline V gives CDR1 MNHNY, CDR2 SVGAGI (reference sequence). The DNA of the CDR3 is TGTGCCAGCAAGGGTACAGGCGTGGATGAGCAGTTCTTC. Its protein product is CASKGTGVDEQFF.

This clonotype is medium-sized (0.01 to 0.1%) in the sample. This chain uses TRBV7-2 with TRBJ2-6, with D tentatively TRBD2 (6 bases). The CDR3 loop spans 21 amino acids. Trimming shortened V by 1 base and J by 4 bases, and 26 bases separated the two germline ends. From germline, CDR1 is SGHTA and CDR2 FQGNSA. Here the CDR3 DNA reads TGTGCCAGCAGCTTAGGCCAACTGGTGGCGGGACGGACGGGGGGGGCCAACGTCCTGACTTTC. Translating it yields CASSLGQLVAGRTGGANVLTF.